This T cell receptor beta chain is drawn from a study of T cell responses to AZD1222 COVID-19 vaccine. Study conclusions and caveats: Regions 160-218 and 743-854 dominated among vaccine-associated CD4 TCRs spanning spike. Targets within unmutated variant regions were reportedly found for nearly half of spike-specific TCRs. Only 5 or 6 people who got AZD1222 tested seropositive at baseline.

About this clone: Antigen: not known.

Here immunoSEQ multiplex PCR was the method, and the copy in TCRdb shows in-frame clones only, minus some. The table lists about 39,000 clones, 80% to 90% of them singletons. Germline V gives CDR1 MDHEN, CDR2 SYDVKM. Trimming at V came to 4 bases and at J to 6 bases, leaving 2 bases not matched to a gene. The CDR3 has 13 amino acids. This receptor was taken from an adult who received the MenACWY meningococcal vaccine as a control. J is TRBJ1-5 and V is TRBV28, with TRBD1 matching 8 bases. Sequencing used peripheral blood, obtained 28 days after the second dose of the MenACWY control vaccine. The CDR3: CASSSDRGQPQHF. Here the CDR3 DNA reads TGTGCCAGCAGTTCCGACAGGGGTCAGCCCCAGCATTTT.